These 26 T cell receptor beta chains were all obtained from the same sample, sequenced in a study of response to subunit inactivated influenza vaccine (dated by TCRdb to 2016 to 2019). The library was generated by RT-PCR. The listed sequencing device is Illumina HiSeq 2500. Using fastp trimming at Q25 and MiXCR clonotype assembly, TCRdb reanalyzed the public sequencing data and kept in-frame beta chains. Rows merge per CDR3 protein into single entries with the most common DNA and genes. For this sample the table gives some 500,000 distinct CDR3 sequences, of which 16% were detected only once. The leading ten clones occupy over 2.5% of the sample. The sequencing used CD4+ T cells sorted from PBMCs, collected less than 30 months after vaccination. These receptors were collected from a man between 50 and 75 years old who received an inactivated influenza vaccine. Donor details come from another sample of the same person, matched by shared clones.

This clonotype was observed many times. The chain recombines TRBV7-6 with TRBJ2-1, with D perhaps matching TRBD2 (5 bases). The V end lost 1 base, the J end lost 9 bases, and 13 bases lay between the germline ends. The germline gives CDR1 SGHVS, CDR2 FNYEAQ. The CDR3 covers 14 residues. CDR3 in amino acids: CASSLGWELFEQFF. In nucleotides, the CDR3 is TGTGCCAGCAGCTTAGGGTGGGAGTTGTTTGAGCAGTTCTTC.

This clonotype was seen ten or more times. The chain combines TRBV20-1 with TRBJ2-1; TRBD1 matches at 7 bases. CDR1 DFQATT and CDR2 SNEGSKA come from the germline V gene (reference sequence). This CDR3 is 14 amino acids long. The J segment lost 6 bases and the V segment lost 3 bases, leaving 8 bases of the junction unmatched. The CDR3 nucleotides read TGCAGTGCTAGTAGACAGGGTAGGGGCAATGAGCAGTTCTTC. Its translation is CSASRQGRGNEQFF.

The CDR3 spells CASSKEGLGAHGYQPQHF. CDR3 DNA: TGTGCCAGCAGCAAAGAGGGACTCGGGGCCCACGGGTATCAGCCCCAGCATTTT. The chain links TRBV21-1 to TRBJ1-5; the D call of TRBD1 is as the table states it, not checked on the DNA. TRBV21-1 is designated a pseudogene. The CDR3 is made up of 18 amino acids.

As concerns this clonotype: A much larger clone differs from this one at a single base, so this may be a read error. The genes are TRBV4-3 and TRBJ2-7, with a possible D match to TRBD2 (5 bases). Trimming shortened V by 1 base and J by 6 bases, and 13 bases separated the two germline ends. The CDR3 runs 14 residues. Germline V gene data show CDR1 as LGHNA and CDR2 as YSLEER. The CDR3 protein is CASSQAPAGREQYF. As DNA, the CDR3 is TGCGCCAGCAGCCAAGCTCCGGCGGGCCGCGAGCAGTACTTC.

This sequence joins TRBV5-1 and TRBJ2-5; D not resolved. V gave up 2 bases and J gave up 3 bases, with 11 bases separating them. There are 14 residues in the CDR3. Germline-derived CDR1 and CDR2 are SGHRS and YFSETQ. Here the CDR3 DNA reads TGCGCCAGCAGCTTCCGGGCCTCCGAAGAGACCCAGTACTTC. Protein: CASSFRASEETQYF.

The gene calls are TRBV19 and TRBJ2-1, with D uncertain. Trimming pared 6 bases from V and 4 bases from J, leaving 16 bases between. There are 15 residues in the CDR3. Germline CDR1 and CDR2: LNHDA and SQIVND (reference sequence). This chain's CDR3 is CASSSKGRAYNEQFF. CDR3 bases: TGTGCCAGTAGCTCAAAGGGAAGAGCTTACAATGAGCAGTTCTTC.

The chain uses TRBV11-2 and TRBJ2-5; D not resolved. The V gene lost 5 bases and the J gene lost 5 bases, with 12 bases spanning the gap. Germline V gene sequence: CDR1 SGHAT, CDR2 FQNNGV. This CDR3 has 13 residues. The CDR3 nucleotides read TGTGCCAGCAGCATTAGGTTCCGGGAGACCCAGTACTTC. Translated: CASSIRFRETQYF. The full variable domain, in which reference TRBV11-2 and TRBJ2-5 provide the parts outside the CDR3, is EAGVAQSPRYKIIEKRQSVAFWCNPISGHATLYWYQQILGQGPKLLIQFQNNGVVDDSQLPKDRFSAERLKGVDSTLKIQPAKLEDSAVYLCASSIRFRETQYFGPGTRLLVL.

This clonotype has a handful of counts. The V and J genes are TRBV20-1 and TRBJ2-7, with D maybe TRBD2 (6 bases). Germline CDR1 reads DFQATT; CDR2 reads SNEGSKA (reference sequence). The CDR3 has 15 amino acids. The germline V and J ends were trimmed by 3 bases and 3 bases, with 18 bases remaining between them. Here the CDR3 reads CSASPLLAALYEQYF. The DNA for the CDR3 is TGCAGTGCTAGCCCCTTATTAGCGGCCCTCTACGAGCAGTACTTC.

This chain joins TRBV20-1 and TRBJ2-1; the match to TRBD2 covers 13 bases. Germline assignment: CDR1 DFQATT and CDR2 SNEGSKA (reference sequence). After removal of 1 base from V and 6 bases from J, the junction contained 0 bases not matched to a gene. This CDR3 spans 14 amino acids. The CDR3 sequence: CSARGTSGSNEQFF. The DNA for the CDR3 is TGCAGTGCTAGAGGGACTAGCGGGAGCAATGAGCAGTTCTTC.

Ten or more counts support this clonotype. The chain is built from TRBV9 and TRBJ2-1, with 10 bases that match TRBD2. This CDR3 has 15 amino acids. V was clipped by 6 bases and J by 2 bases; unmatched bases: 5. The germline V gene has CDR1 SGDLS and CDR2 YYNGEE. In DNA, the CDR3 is TGTGCCAGCAACAAGCGGGAGGGACCCTACAATGAGCAGTTCTTC. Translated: CASNKREGPYNEQFF.

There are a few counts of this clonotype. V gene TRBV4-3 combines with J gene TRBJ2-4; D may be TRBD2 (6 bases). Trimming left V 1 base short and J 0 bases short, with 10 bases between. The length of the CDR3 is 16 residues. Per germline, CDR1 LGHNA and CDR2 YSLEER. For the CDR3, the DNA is TGCGCCAGCAGCCAAGCCGGGACTTTAGCCAAAAACATTCAGTACTTC. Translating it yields CASSQAGTLAKNIQYF.

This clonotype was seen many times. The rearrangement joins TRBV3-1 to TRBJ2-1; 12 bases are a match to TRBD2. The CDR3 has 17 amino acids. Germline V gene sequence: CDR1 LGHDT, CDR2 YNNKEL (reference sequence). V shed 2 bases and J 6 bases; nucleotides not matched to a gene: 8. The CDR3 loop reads CASSQPGGTSGRNEQFF. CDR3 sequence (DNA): TGTGCCAGCAGCCAACCTGGCGGGACTAGCGGGCGCAATGAGCAGTTCTTC.

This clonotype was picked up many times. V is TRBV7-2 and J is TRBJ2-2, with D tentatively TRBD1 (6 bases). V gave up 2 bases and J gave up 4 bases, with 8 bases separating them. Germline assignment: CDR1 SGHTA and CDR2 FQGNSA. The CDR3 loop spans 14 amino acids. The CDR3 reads CASSLTGSTGELFF. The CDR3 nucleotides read TGTGCCAGCAGCTTAACAGGGAGCACCGGGGAGCTGTTTTTT.

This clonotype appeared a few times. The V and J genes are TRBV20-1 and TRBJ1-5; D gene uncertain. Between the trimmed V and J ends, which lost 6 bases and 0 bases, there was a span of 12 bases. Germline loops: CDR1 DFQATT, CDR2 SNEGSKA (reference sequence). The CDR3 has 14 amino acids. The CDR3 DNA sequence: TGCAGTGCCACTAGTATAATTAGCAATCAGCCCCAGCATTTT. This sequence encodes CSATSIISNQPQHF.

CDR3 in DNA: TGTGCCAGCAGTTACCGGACAGGGGGTTTACGCGAGCAGTACTTC. The encoded protein is CASSYRTGGLREQYF. The chain couples TRBV6-2 or TRBV6-3 to TRBJ2-7, with TRBD1 matching over 10 bases. Per the germline V gene, CDR1 is MNHEY and CDR2 is SVGEGT. With V trimmed by 2 bases and J by 6 bases, 7 bases remained unmatched. The CDR3 loop spans 15 amino acids.

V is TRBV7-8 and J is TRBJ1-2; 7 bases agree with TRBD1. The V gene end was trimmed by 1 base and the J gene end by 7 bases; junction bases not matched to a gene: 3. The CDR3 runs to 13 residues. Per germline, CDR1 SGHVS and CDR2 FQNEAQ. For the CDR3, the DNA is TGTGCCAGCAGCTTAGACAGGGGAGGTGGCTACACCTTC. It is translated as CASSLDRGGGYTF.

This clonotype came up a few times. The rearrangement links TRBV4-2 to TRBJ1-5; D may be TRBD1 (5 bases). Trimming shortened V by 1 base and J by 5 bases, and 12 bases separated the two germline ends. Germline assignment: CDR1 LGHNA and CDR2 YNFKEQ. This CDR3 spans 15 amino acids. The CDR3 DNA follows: TGTGCCAGCAGCCAAGTGCGGGGGGAGGATCAGCCCCAGCATTTT. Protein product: CASSQVRGEDQPQHF.

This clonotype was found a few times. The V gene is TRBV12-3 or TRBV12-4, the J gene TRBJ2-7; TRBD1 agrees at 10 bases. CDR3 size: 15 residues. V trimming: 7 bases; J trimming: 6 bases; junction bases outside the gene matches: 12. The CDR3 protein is CASTSFVDRGTEQYF. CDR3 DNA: TGTGCCAGCACTTCCTTTGTGGACAGGGGGACCGAGCAGTACTTC.

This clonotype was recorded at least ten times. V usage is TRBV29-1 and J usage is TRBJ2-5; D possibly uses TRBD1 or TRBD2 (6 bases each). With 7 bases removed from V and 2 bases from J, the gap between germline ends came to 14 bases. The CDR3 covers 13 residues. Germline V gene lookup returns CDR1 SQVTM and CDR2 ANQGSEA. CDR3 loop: CSAPGAAQETQYF. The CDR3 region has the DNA TGCAGCGCCCCGGGGGCAGCACAAGAGACCCAGTACTTC. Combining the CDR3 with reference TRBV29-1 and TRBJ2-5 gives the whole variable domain SAVISQKPSRDICQRGTSLTIQCQVDSQVTMMFWYRQQPGQSLTLIATANQGSEATYESGFVIDKFPISRPNLTFSTLTVSNMSPEDSSIYLCSAPGAAQETQYFGPGTRLLVL.

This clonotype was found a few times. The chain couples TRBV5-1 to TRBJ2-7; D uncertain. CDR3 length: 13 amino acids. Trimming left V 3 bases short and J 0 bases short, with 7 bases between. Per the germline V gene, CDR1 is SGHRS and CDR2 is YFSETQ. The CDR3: CASSSILSYEQYF. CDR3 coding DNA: TGCGCCAGCAGCTCAATACTCTCCTACGAGCAGTACTTC.

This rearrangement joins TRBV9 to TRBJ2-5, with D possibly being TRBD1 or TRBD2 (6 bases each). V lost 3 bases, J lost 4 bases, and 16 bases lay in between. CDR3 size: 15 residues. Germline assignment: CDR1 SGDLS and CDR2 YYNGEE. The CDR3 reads CASSASPGAPETQYF. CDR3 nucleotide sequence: TGTGCCAGCAGCGCGAGTCCGGGGGCCCCAGAGACCCAGTACTTC. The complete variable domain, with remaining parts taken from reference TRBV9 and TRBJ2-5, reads DSGVTQTPKHLITATGQRVTLRCSPRSGDLSVYWYQQSLDQGLQFLIQYYNGEERAKGNILERFSAQQFPDLHSELNLSSLELGDSALYFCASSASPGAPETQYFGPGTRLLVL.

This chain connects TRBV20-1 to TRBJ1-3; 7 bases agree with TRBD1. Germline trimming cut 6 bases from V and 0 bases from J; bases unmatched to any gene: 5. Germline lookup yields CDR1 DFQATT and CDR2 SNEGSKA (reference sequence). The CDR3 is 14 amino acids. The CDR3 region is CSAEGTVSGNTIYF. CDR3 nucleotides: TGCAGTGCGGAGGGGACAGTCTCTGGAAACACCATATATTTT.

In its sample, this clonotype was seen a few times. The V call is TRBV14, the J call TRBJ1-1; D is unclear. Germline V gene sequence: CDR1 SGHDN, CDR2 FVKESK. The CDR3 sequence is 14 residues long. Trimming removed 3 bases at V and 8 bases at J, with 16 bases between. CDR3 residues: CASSHLLGGREAFF. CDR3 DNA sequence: TGTGCCAGCAGCCACCTACTTGGAGGACGCGAAGCTTTCTTT.

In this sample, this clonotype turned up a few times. The CDR3 sequence is CASNGGVGETQYF. CDR3 DNA sequence: TGTGCCAGCAACGGAGGGGTCGGGGAGACCCAGTACTTC. This chain uses TRBV12-3 or TRBV12-4 with TRBJ2-5; D is possibly TRBD2 (6 bases). The CDR3 has 13 residues. The V gene lost 7 bases and the J gene lost 5 bases, with 14 bases spanning the gap.

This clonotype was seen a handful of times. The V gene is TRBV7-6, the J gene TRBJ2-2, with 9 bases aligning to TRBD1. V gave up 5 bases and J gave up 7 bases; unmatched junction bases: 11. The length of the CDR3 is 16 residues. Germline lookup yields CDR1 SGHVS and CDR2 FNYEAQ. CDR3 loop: CASSPGQGIYGGELFF. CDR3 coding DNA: TGTGCCAGCAGCCCGGGACAGGGAATTTATGGCGGGGAGCTGTTTTTT. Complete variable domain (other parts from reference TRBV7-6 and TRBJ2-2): GAGVSQSPRYKVTKRGQDVALRCDPISGHVSLYWYRQALGQGPEFLTYFNYEAQQDKSGLPNDRFSAERPEGSISTLTIQRTEQRDSAMYRCASSPGQGIYGGELFFGEGSRLTVL.

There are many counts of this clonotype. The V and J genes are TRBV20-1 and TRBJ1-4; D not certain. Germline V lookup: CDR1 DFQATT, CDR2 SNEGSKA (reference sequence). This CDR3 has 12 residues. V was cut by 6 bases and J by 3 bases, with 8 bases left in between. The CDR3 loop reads CSASRPNEKLFF. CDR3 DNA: TGCAGTGCCTCCCGACCTAATGAAAAACTGTTTTTT.